This is a list of T cell receptor beta chains from one sample in a study of T cell clonotyping in hematopoietic cell transplantation. Measured with immunoSEQ multiplex PCR; TCRdb has only the in-frame clones, and not every one. The data contain approximately 41,000 clones, roughly 96% of them singletons. The sample was peripheral blood mononuclear cells. These receptors were collected from a man between 25 and 39 years old in good health. Some clones in this sample may be carry-over from other donors' samples. Both conserved end residues are part of each CDR3. The D gene is left open where the match is weak. Some rows mark clone size as missing; the rest say once, few, many or name a class of expanded clone.

clone size	J gene	D gene	V gene	CDR3 protein	CDR3 DNA
once	TRBJ2-6	-	TRBV27	CASSFLASSGANVLTF	TGTGCCAGCAGTTTCTTGGCCAGCTCTGGGGCCAACGTCCTGACTTTC
-	TRBJ2-7	-	TRBV9	CASSVAADLYEQYF	TGTGCCAGCAGCGTAGCCGCAGACCTCTACGAGCAGTACTTC
-	TRBJ1-2	-	TRBV29-1	CSVEGNYGYTF	TGCAGCGTTGAGGGGAACTATGGCTACACCTTC
-	TRBJ2-7	-	TRBV4-1	CASSQPLESYEQYF	TGCGCCAGCAGCCAACCTCTGGAATCCTACGAGCAGTACTTC
-	TRBJ2-3	-	TRBV18	CASSPTLGTDTQYF	TGTGCCAGCTCACCGACACTGGGCACAGATACGCAGTATTTT
-	TRBJ1-5	TRBD1	TRBV6-1	CASSERQGRDQPQHF	TGTGCCAGCAGTGAAAGACAGGGGAGAGATCAGCCCCAGCATTTT
few	TRBJ2-5	TRBD2	TRBV11-2	CASGAGTSEGETQYF	TGTGCCAGCGGGGCCGGGACTAGCGAGGGGGAGACCCAGTACTTC
-	TRBJ1-1	-	TRBV7-8	CASSLEDRSTEAFF	TGTGCCAGCAGCTTAGAAGACAGAAGCACTGAAGCTTTCTTT
-	TRBJ1-2	-	TRBV5-1	CASSNPQSPYGYTF	TGCGCCAGCAGCAACCCTCAGAGTCCCTATGGCTACACCTTC
-	TRBJ2-7	TRBD2	TRBV7-2	CASSGRAGGAYEQYF	TGTGCCAGCAGCGGACGGGCGGGGGGGGCTTACGAGCAGTACTTC
-	TRBJ2-5	TRBD1	TRBV6-5	CASSGQGETQYF	TGTGCCAGCAGTGGACAGGGAGAGACCCAGTACTTC
-	TRBJ1-2	TRBD1	TRBV29-1	CSVQTGGYERYYGYTF	TGCAGCGTTCAAACAGGGGGCTATGAAAGGTACTATGGCTACACCTTC
once	TRBJ2-7	-	TRBV19	CASSPYGAGPYEQYF	TGTGCCAGTAGCCCTTACGGGGCAGGGCCCTACGAGCAGTACTTC
-	TRBJ1-1	-	TRBV6-5	CASSYGEGNTEAFF	TGTGCCAGCAGTTACGGGGAAGGGAACACTGAAGCTTTCTTT
-	TRBJ1-5	-	TRBV4-3	CASSQDRNPGPQHF	TGCGCCAGCAGCCAAGATAGGAATCCGGGGCCCCAGCATTTT
-	TRBJ2-7	TRBD1	TRBV5-4	CASSWDRADEQYF	TGTGCCAGCAGCTGGGACAGGGCCGACGAGCAGTACTTC
-	TRBJ1-5	TRBD1	TRBV7-8	CASSLVGGTVGQPQHF	TGTGCCAGCAGCTTAGTTGGGGGGACAGTCGGCCAGCCCCAGCATTTT
-	TRBJ2-1	-	TRBV10-2	CASTSWRDSYNEQFF	TGCGCCAGCACCTCCTGGCGGGACAGCTACAATGAGCAGTTCTTC
-	TRBJ2-5	TRBD1	TRBV29-1	CSVARGTGETQYF	TGCAGCGTCGCTCGGGGGACAGGGGAGACCCAGTACTTC
-	TRBJ2-7	-	TRBV13	CASSSPLNSGEQYF	TGTGCCAGCAGCTCACCCCTCAATAGCGGCGAGCAGTACTTC
-	TRBJ2-7	TRBD1	TRBV30	CAWSLGQVGEQYF	TGTGCCTGGAGTCTGGGACAGGTCGGCGAGCAGTACTTC
-	TRBJ1-1	TRBD1	TRBV11-3	CASSVDRGTEAFF	TGTGCCAGCAGCGTAGACAGGGGGACTGAAGCTTTCTTT
-	TRBJ2-7	-	TRBV9	CASSPPFSGDPNEQYF	TGTGCCAGCAGCCCCCCATTCTCGGGAGACCCCAACGAGCAGTACTTC
-	TRBJ2-3	-	TRBV19	CASSSSGRTDTQYF	TGTGCCAGTAGCTCCAGCGGACGCACAGATACGCAGTATTTT
-	TRBJ2-1	TRBD2	TRBV19	CASSIPSGRALDNEQFF	TGTGCCAGTAGTATCCCTAGCGGGAGGGCCCTAGACAATGAGCAGTTCTTC
few	TRBJ2-7	-	TRBV5-1	CASSLEGMVDEQYF	TGCGCCAGCAGCTTGGAGGGTATGGTCGACGAGCAGTACTTC
-	TRBJ1-1	-	TRBV5-4	CASSLEVRGRNTEAFF	TGTGCCAGCAGCTTGGAGGTTCGGGGGAGGAACACTGAAGCTTTCTTT
-	TRBJ2-7	-	TRBV6-5	CASRAQGASSYEQYF	TGTGCCAGCAGAGCCCAGGGTGCCAGCTCCTACGAGCAGTACTTC
-	TRBJ2-3	TRBD2	TRBV5-4	CASSPGTSGSRGADTQYF	TGTGCCAGCAGCCCGGGTACTAGCGGGAGCCGAGGGGCAGATACGCAGTATTTT
-	TRBJ1-3	-	TRBV6-5	CASSYEQGLGGNTIYF	TGTGCCAGCAGTTACGAACAGGGACTGGGTGGAAACACCATATATTTT
-	TRBJ1-5	TRBD1	TRBV19	CASTAGTGGLVQPQHF	TGTGCCAGTACGGCCGGGACAGGGGGTTTGGTTCAGCCCCAGCATTTT
-	TRBJ2-3	-	TRBV9	CASSVDGSTDTQYF	TGTGCCAGCAGCGTAGACGGGAGCACAGATACGCAGTATTTT
-	TRBJ2-7	-	TRBV11-3	CASSRTKKPTSEQYF	TGTGCCAGCAGCCGGACCAAAAAACCGACCTCCGAGCAGTACTTC
-	TRBJ1-2	-	TRBV11-2	CASSLFYRDEHYGYTF	TGTGCCAGCAGCTTATTTTACCGGGACGAGCACTATGGCTACACCTTC
-	TRBJ2-7	-	TRBV7-9	CASSLGATGTPDDEQYF	TGTGCCAGCAGCTTGGGGGCCACCGGGACTCCGGACGACGAGCAGTACTTC
-	TRBJ1-3	-	TRBV7-6	CASSSLRGHMGENTIYF	TGTGCCAGCAGCTCCCTTCGTGGCCATATGGGGGAAAACACCATATATTTT
-	TRBJ2-2	-	TRBV11-2	CASSRSQVITGELFF	TGTGCCAGCAGCCGATCACAGGTTATCACCGGGGAGCTGTTTTTT
-	TRBJ2-5	TRBD1	TRBV6-1	CASSKDRRETQYF	TGTGCCAGCAGCAAGGACAGGAGAGAGACCCAGTACTTC
-	TRBJ2-5	-	TRBV5-6	CASSLGGYQETQYF	TGTGCCAGCAGCTTGGGGGGCTACCAAGAGACCCAGTACTTC
-	TRBJ1-5	-	TRBV5-1	CASSPSSGNQPQHF	TGCGCCAGCAGCCCAAGTTCCGGCAATCAGCCCCAGCATTTT
-	TRBJ1-2	-	TRBV11-2	CASQGHGYTF	TGTGCCAGCCAAGGTCATGGCTACACCTTC
-	TRBJ2-5	-	TRBV7-2	CASRNSGEETQYF	TGTGCCAGCCGCAACAGTGGGGAAGAGACCCAGTACTTC
-	TRBJ2-1	-	TRBV6-1	CASTGSSYNEQFF	TGTGCCAGCACGGGTAGCTCCTACAATGAGCAGTTCTTC
-	TRBJ1-2	-	TRBV27	CASSLSPYYGYTF	TGTGCCAGCAGTTTATCCCCTTACTATGGCTACACCTTC
-	TRBJ2-2	-	TRBV6-4	CASSDSFRASTGELFF	TGTGCCAGCAGTGACTCATTCAGGGCTAGCACCGGGGAGCTGTTTTTT
-	TRBJ1-2	-	TRBV5-1	CASSPEGGWGYTF	TGCGCCAGCAGCCCTGAGGGGGGCTGGGGCTACACCTTC
few	TRBJ1-1	-	TRBV4-1	CASSQDTVSMTLNTEAFF	TGCGCCAGCAGCCAAGATACAGTGTCAATGACCTTGAACACTGAAGCTTTCTTT
-	TRBJ2-2	-	TRBV7-8	CASSLEAGGLPGELFF	TGTGCCAGCAGCTTAGAGGCAGGGGGGCTCCCCGGGGAGCTGTTTTTT
-	TRBJ1-5	TRBD1	TRBV7-9	CASSPHRDRESNQPQHF	TGTGCCAGCAGCCCCCACCGTGACAGGGAGTCAAATCAGCCCCAGCATTTT
-	TRBJ2-3	TRBD2	TRBV7-6	CASSQGPSGRAGADTQYF	TGTGCCAGCAGTCAAGGTCCTAGCGGGAGGGCTGGAGCAGATACGCAGTATTTT
-	TRBJ2-5	TRBD2	TRBV9	CASSGGLAGAGETQYF	TGTGCCAGCAGCGGGGGACTAGCGGGAGCCGGGGAGACCCAGTACTTC
-	TRBJ2-3	-	TRBV4-1	CASSQVGDTQYF	TGCGCCAGCAGCCAAGTAGGAGATACGCAGTATTTT
-	TRBJ1-1	-	TRBV5-1	CASSLGRGNTEAFF	TGCGCCAGCAGCTTGGGGCGGGGGAACACTGAAGCTTTCTTT
-	TRBJ2-3	TRBD2	TRBV6-1	CASSEETSGAFTDTQYF	TGTGCCAGCAGTGAAGAGACTAGCGGGGCGTTCACAGATACGCAGTATTTT
-	TRBJ1-5	-	TRBV19	CASSSTAPPQPQHF	TGTGCCAGTAGTTCGACGGCCCCCCCTCAGCCCCAGCATTTT
-	TRBJ1-5	-	TRBV30	CAWSVPGEVQPQHF	TGTGCCTGGAGTGTACCGGGGGAGGTCCAGCCCCAGCATTTT
-	TRBJ2-1	-	TRBV6-5	CASSARLGPGFF	TGTGCCAGCAGTGCCCGACTGGGTCCTGGGTTCTTC
-	TRBJ1-4	TRBD1	TRBV13	CASSSHGQGEIGYEKLFF	TGTGCCAGCAGTTCCCACGGACAGGGGGAGATAGGTTATGAAAAACTGTTTTTT
-	TRBJ2-2	TRBD1	TRBV7-9	CATEGQGTIPGELFF	TGTGCCACCGAAGGACAGGGGACCATTCCCGGGGAGCTGTTTTTT
-	TRBJ2-1	TRBD2	TRBV7-2	CASSLVVSLTSWDYNEQFF	TGTGCCAGCAGCTTAGTGGTGTCTCTGACTAGCTGGGACTACAATGAGCAGTTCTTC